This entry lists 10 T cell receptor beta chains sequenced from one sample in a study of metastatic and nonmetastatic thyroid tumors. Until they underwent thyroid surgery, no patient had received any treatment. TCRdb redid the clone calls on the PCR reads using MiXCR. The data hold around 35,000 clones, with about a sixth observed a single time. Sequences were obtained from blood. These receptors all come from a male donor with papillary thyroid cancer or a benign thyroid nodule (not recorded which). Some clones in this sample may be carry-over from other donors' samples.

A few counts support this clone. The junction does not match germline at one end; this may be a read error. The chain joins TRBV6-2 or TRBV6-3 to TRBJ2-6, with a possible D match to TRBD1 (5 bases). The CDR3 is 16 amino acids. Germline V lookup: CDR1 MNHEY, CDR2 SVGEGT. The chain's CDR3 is CASTPIGRSGASVLTF. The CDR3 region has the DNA TGTGCCAGCACTCCTATCGGCCGCTCTGGGGCCAGCGTCCTGACTTTC.

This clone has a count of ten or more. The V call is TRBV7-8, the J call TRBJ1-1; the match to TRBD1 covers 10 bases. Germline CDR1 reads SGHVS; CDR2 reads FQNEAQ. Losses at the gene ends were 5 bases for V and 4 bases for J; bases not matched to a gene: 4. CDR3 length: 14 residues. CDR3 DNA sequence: TGTGCCAGCAGCCTCCGGACAGGGGGCACTGAAGCTTTCTTT. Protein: CASSLRTGGTEAFF. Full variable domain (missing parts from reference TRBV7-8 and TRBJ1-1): GAGVSQSPRYKVAKRGQDVALRCDPISGHVSLFWYQQALGQGPEFLTYFQNEAQLDKSGLPSDRFFAERPEGSVSTLKIQRTQQEDSAVYLCASSLRTGGTEAFFGQGTRLTVV.

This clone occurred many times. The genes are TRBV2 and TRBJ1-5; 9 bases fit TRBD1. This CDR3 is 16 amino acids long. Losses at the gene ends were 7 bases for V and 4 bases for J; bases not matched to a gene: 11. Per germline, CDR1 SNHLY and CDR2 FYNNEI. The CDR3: CASKASSGTGNQPQHF. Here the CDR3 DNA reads TGTGCCAGCAAAGCATCCTCCGGGACAGGGAATCAGCCCCAGCATTTT.

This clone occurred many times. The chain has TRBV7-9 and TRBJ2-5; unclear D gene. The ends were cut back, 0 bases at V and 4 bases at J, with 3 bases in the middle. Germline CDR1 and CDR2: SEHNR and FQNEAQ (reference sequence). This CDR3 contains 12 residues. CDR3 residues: CASSLAAETQYF. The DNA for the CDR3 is TGTGCCAGCAGCTTAGCCGCAGAGACCCAGTACTTC.

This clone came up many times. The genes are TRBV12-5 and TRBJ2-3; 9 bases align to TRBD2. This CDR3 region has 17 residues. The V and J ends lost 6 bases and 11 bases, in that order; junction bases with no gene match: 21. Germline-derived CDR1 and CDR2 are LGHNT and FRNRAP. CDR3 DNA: TGTGCTAGTGGGGGCGTCGGGCGGGGGGGCGTAGCTCAGGGGCAGTATTTT. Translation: CASGGVGRGGVAQGQYF.

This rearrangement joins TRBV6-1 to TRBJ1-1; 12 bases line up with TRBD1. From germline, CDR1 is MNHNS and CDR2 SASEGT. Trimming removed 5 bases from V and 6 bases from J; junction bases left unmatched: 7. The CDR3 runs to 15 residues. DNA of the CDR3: TGTGCCAGCAGTCCTCCGGGACAGGGGGCTTCTGAAGCTTTCTTT. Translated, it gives CASSPPGQGASEAFF.

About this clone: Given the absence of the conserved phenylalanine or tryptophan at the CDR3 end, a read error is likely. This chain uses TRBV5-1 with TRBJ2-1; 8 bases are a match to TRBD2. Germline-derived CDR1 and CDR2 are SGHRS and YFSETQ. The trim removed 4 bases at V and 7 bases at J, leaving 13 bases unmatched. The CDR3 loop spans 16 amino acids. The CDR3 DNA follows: TGCGCCAGCAGCCCATCGGGACTAGGTTTGGGTAATGAGCAGTTCTAC. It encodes CASSPSGLGLGNEQFY.

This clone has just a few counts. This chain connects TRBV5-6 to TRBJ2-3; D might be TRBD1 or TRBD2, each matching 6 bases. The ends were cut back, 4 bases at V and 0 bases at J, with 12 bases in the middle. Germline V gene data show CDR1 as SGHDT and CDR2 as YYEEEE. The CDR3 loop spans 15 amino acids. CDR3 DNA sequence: TGTGCCAGCAGCCTGAGGGGGGTGAGCACAGATACGCAGTATTTT. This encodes CASSLRGVSTDTQYF.

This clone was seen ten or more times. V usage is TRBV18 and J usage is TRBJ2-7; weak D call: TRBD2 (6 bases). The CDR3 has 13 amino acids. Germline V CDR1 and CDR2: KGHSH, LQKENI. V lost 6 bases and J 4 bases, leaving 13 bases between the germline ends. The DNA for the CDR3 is TGTGCCAGCTCCGGGGTAGCGGAGTACGAGCAGTACTTC. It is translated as CASSGVAEYEQYF.

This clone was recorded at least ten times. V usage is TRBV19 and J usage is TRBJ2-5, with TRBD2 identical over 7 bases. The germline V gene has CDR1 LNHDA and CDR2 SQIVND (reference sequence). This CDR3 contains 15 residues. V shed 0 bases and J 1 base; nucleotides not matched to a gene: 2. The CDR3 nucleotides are TGTGCCAGTAGTATAGAAGTAGCGGGCCAAGAGACCCAGTACTTC. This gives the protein CASSIEVAGQETQYF.